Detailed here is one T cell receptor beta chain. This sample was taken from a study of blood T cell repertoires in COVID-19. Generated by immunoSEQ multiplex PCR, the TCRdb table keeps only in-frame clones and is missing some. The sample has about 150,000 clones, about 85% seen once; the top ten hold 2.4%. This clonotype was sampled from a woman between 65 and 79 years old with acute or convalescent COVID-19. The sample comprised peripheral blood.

The chain's CDR3 is CASSVSLGANTDTQYF. The CDR3 coding sequence is TGTGCCAGCAGCGTGTCGCTAGGGGCCAACACAGATACGCAGTATTTT. The chain recombines TRBV9 with TRBJ2-3, with D perhaps matching TRBD1 (5 bases). The CDR3 is 16 amino acids. CDR1 and CDR2 (germline): SGDLS, YYNGEE. Trimming removed 2 bases from V and 2 bases from J, with 15 bases in between.